This T cell receptor (beta chain) was recorded in a study of technical replicates of blood from a handful of donors. Method: immunoSEQ multiplex PCR; TCRdb's copy keeps in-frame clones and lacks some. The sample has 75,000 to 100,000 clones, roughly 94% seen once. Germline lookup yields CDR1 SQVTM and CDR2 ANQGSEA. V was clipped by 4 bases and J by 0 bases; unmatched bases: 7. The CDR3 length is 15 residues. The rearrangement links TRBV29-1 to TRBJ1-1; 8 nucleotides align to TRBD1. Sequenced sample: T cells isolated from PBMCs. The source is a human donor in good health. CDR3 coding DNA: TGCAGCGTTGGAGGACAGGGTCTGATGAACACTGAAGCTTTCTTT. Residues: CSVGGQGLMNTEAFF.